The rows below give T cell receptor beta chains drawn from one sample of a study of human T cells and chemical hapten exposure. From the RACE reads, TCRdb called clonotypes with MiXCR, one entry per CDR3 protein. The sample gives about 350,000 distinct CDR3 sequences, about 6% of which show up once; roughly 5.4% is in the top ten. The specimen was whole blood, collected in connection with sensitization to the hapten diphenylcyclopropenone (DPC). The receptor source for this set is a woman between 18 and 29 years old with alopecia areata. Some clones in this sample may be carry-over from other donors' samples. Each CDR3 is given with its conserved first and last residue. Fields, in order: V gene, clone size, D gene, J gene, CDR3 DNA, CDR3 protein. The D gene is left open where the match is weak. Expanded clones are given a class, and other clones once, few, many or no size at all.

>TRBV12-5|many|-|TRBJ2-4
TGTGCTAGTGGTTTATGGAACAGAAAAAACATTCAGTACTTC
CASGLWNRKNIQYF
>TRBV7-2|many|-|TRBJ1-2
TGTGCCAGCAGCCCACGGACAGTTACAAACTATGGCTACACCTTC
CASSPRTVTNYGYTF
>TRBV7-9|-|-|TRBJ1-5
TGTGCCAGCAGCTTTTATGGGGGGAGCAATCAGCACCAGCATTTT
CASSFYGGSNQHQHF
>TRBV11-1|few|TRBD1|TRBJ1-5
TGTGCCAGCAGCTTGGGACAGGATCAGCCCCAGCATTTT
CASSLGQDQPQHF
>TRBV18|many|-|TRBJ1-2
TGTGCCAGCTCACCACCAAGCACAGGCTTCTATGGCTACACCTTC
CASSPPSTGFYGYTF
>TRBV6-5|many|TRBD1|TRBJ1-4
TGTGCCAGCAGTTACTCGGGGGACAGGAGGAATGAAAAACTGTTTTTT
CASSYSGDRRNEKLFF
>TRBV7-8|many|-|TRBJ2-6
TGTGCCAGCAGCTTAGACCAGGGTATTAGAGCCAACGTCCTGACTTTC
CASSLDQGIRANVLTF
>TRBV6-6|few|-|TRBJ2-1
TGTGCCAGCAGCGCCCCCGACCGGGATCTCGAGCAGTTCTTC
CASSAPDRDLEQFF
>TRBV24-1|-|-|TRBJ2-3
TGTGCCACCGCACCCGGAAGGGTCGGGACGGATACGCAGTATTTT
CATAPGRVGTDTQYF
>TRBV12-3/TRBV12-4|-|-|TRBJ2-7
TGTGCCAGCAGTTTTGGTCCGTCGCCCTACGAGCAGTACTTC
CASSFGPSPYEQYF
>TRBV9|few|-|TRBJ1-4
TGTGCCAGCAGCGTAGAGCAGGGTGAAAAACTGTTTTTT
CASSVEQGEKLFF
>TRBV9|few|-|TRBJ2-6
TGTGCCAGCAGCCTTGGGGCGGCTGGGGCCAACGTCCTGACTTTC
CASSLGAAGANVLTF
>TRBV4-3|few|TRBD1|TRBJ1-2
TGCGCCAGCAGCCAACAACGGACAGGGCAGTATGGCTACACCTTC
CASSQQRTGQYGYTF
>TRBV14|many|TRBD1|TRBJ1-1
TGTGCCAGCCAGCAGGACAGGGGAAGTTTTACTGAAGCTTTCTTT
CASQQDRGSFTEAFF
>TRBV6-6|many|-|TRBJ1-1
TGTGCCAGCAGTTACGCAGGGTACCCGAACACTGAAGCTTTCTTT
CASSYAGYPNTEAFF
>TRBV5-1|many|-|TRBJ1-1
TGCGCCAGCAGCTTGGCAGCAGCAGGGGTTACTGAAGCTTTCTTT
CASSLAAAGVTEAFF
>TRBV7-8|few|TRBD2|TRBJ2-1
TGTGCCAGCAGCTTAGCTCCTAGCGGGGGGGCCATCAACAATGAGCAGTTCTTC
CASSLAPSGGAINNEQFF
>TRBV4-2|many|-|TRBJ1-1
TGTGCCAGCAGCCAAGATTCGGGGGCCGACGCTGAAGCTTTCTTT
CASSQDSGADAEAFF
>TRBV12-3/TRBV12-4|many|-|TRBJ1-4
TGTGCCAGCAGCCTAGGGCCACCTGAAAAACTGTTTTTT
CASSLGPPEKLFF
>TRBV29-1|many|TRBD1|TRBJ1-2
TGCAGCGTTGTCCAGGGGGATGGCTACACCTTC
CSVVQGDGYTF
>TRBV7-2|-|-|TRBJ2-1
TGTGCCAGCAGCTCAGGACAGCGCTACAATGAGCAGTTCTTC
CASSSGQRYNEQFF
>TRBV7-9|few|-|TRBJ2-1
TGTGCCAGCAGCCTCCCCCGGGACCGGAATTTTGGCGATGAGCAGTTCTTC
CASSLPRDRNFGDEQFF
>TRBV9|few|TRBD2|TRBJ2-5
TGTGCCAGCAGCGTAGGTCGGACACTAGCGGGGGGGCCCGGTGAGACCCAGTACTTC
CASSVGRTLAGGPGETQYF
>TRBV4-3|many|TRBD1|TRBJ1-6
TGCGCCAGCAGCCAAGATACCAGGGGGAATGCCTATGTAACCCTCCACTTT
CASSQDTRGNAYVTLHF
>TRBV4-2|few|TRBD1|TRBJ2-7
TGTGCCAGCAGCCAAGGACCCGGGACAGCCACTTACGAGCAGTACTTC
CASSQGPGTATYEQYF
>TRBV9|-|-|TRBJ2-6
TGTGCCAGCAGCTCCCAGACAGCGTTTAGGGCCAACGTCCTGACTTTC
CASSSQTAFRANVLTF
>TRBV28|many|-|TRBJ2-5
TGTGCCAGCAGCTCGGGATTCCAAGAGACCCAGTACTTC
CASSSGFQETQYF
>TRBV6-1|-|-|TRBJ1-4
TGTGCCAGCAGTGAAATTTCACAGACCGATGAAAAACTGTTTTTT
CASSEISQTDEKLFF
>TRBV6-1|few|-|TRBJ2-2
TGTGCCACCCCCTCAGCGAACACCGGGGAGCTGTTTTTT
CATPSANTGELFF
>TRBV6-6|many|-|TRBJ1-4
TGTGCCAGCAGTTCCACCGGGACATCTGAAAAACTGTTTTTT
CASSSTGTSEKLFF
>TRBV12-3/TRBV12-4|few|-|TRBJ1-1
TGTGCCAGCAGTAAGGGACAATGGAACACTGAAGCTTTCTTT
CASSKGQWNTEAFF
>TRBV9|few|-|TRBJ2-6
TGTGCCAGCAGCGTAGAGTGGTGTCGGATACTGGGTATATATGACTCTGGGGCCAACGTCCTGACTTTC
CASSVEWCRILGIYDSGANVLTF
>TRBV7-2|many|-|TRBJ2-1
TGTGCCAGCAGCCCACAACCCCTGGAGGACGAGCAGTTCTTC
CASSPQPLEDEQFF